These 22 T cell receptor beta chains were sequenced from one sample in a study of cytomegalovirus exposure and HLA in healthy donors. PCR used 60 Vbeta primers and 13 Jbeta primers. Sequencing was performed with immunoSEQ multiplex PCR; in TCRdb, only in-frame clones are kept and a portion is missing. The repertoire holds 150,000 to 200,000 clones, with roughly 13% as singletons. The sample comprised PBMCs. These receptors were collected from a man between 45 and 60 years old in good health and CMV-seropositive.

The chain uses TRBV9 and TRBJ2-7; TRBD2 is a possible D gene (5 bases). The CDR3 spans 12 residues. Trimming took off 4 bases at V and 2 bases at J, with 7 bases between the two ends. Germline assignment: CDR1 SGDLS and CDR2 YYNGEE. CDR3 sequence (DNA): TGTGCCAGCAGCTCCGGGACCTACGAGCAGTACTTC. This gives the protein CASSSGTYEQYF.

The chain uses TRBV5-1 and TRBJ2-5; 7 nucleotides match TRBD1. The CDR3 runs to 14 residues. With V trimmed by 1 base and J by 5 bases, 5 bases remained unmatched. CDR1 is SGHRS and CDR2 is YFSETQ in the germline V gene. The CDR3 reads CASSLTGEWETQYF. The CDR3 region has the DNA TGCGCCAGCAGCTTGACAGGGGAGTGGGAGACCCAGTACTTC.

This chain connects TRBV9 to TRBJ1-1; TRBD1 might be the D (5 bases). Per the germline V gene, CDR1 is SGDLS and CDR2 is YYNGEE. V lost 3 bases to trimming and J lost 4 bases, with 19 bases between them. The CDR3 runs 16 residues. CDR3 region: CASSAGLLRGGTEAFF. The CDR3, as DNA: TGTGCCAGCAGCGCAGGACTACTGCGCGGGGGCACTGAAGCTTTCTTT.

Written as DNA, the CDR3 is TGTGCCAGCAGCTTGGCGACACTTGAACGGGGCTACACCTTC. It is translated as CASSLATLERGYTF. The chain combines TRBV5-4 with TRBJ1-2; D is unresolved. V dropped 0 bases and J dropped 8 bases, with 14 bases sitting between them. This CDR3 comprises 14 residues. Looked up from germline, CDR1 is SGHNT and CDR2 is YYREEE (reference sequence).

This rearrangement joins TRBV7-2 to TRBJ1-1; D is possibly TRBD1 (6 bases). The V end was cut by 4 bases, the J end by 1 base, with 13 bases between. The CDR3 loop spans 15 amino acids. Per the germline V gene, CDR1 is SGHTA and CDR2 is FQGNSA. CDR3 sequence (DNA): TGTGCCAGCAGCTCCACAGGGTTAGCGAACACTGAAGCTTTCTTT. Translation gives CASSSTGLANTEAFF.

The chain employs TRBV19 and TRBJ1-1, with a weak D call TRBD1 (6 bases). The CDR3 runs to 15 residues. Trimming took off 4 bases at V and 1 base at J, with 13 bases between the two ends. Germline loops: CDR1 LNHDA, CDR2 SQIVND (reference sequence). The CDR3 DNA is TGTGCCAGTAGTACCCGGACAGTTCCGAACACTGAAGCTTTCTTT. This encodes CASSTRTVPNTEAFF.

This rearrangement joins TRBV6-1 to TRBJ2-5; perhaps TRBD2 as D (6 bases). Germline V gene sequence: CDR1 MNHNS, CDR2 SASEGT. Trimming pared 4 bases from V and 2 bases from J, leaving 11 bases between. The CDR3 is made up of 14 amino acids. The CDR3 region has the DNA TGTGCCAGCAGTGGCGGGGCAAGTCAAGAGACCCAGTACTTC. Translation gives CASSGGASQETQYF.

The chain uses TRBV7-2 and TRBJ1-1, with 9 bases identical to TRBD1. Per germline, CDR1 SGHTA and CDR2 FQGNSA. The CDR3 contains 16 residues. J gave up 1 base and V 1 base, and 4 bases lay outside the gene matches. The CDR3 loop is CASSLGSGQGNTEAFF. The CDR3 nucleotides read TGTGCCAGCAGCTTAGGGTCGGGACAGGGGAACACTGAAGCTTTCTTT. The full variable domain, its missing parts supplied by reference TRBV7-2 and TRBJ1-1, is GAGVSQSPSNKVTEKGKDVELRCDPISGHTALYWYRQSLGQGLEFLIYFQGNSAPDKSGLPSDRFSAERTGGSVSTLTIQRTQQEDSAVYLCASSLGSGQGNTEAFFGQGTRLTVV.

This chain links TRBV13 with TRBJ2-3; D is ambiguous. The CDR3 is 16 residues long. The germline gives CDR1 PRHDT, CDR2 FYEKMQ (reference sequence). The ends were cut back, 4 bases at V and 5 bases at J, with 19 bases in the middle. The CDR3 DNA is TGTGCCAGCAGCTCGTGGAGCGAGTCGGTAGGAGATACGCAGTATTTT. This sequence encodes CASSSWSESVGDTQYF.

The chain joins TRBV6-1 to TRBJ1-1, with unresolved D. Trimming stripped 7 bases from V and 0 bases from J, with 9 bases between. CDR3 length: 13 amino acids. Germline CDR1 MNHNS, CDR2 SASEGT. The CDR3 DNA reads as TGTGCCAGCAAGCTCTTCGTGAACACTGAAGCTTTCTTT. This gives the protein CASKLFVNTEAFF.

This clone was found a few times. This chain uses TRBV5-6 with TRBJ2-1; 10 bases are shared with TRBD1. The CDR3 loop spans 16 amino acids. Trimming removed 4 bases from V and 5 bases from J; junction bases left unmatched: 9. Germline V gene sequence: CDR1 SGHDT, CDR2 YYEEEE. This chain's CDR3 is CASSVSRGQGNNEQFF. The CDR3 nucleotides are TGTGCCAGCAGCGTTTCGAGGGGACAGGGGAACAATGAGCAGTTCTTC.

This clone was found a few times. Different DNA sequences within this sample yield the same CDR3. The rearrangement uses TRBV7-2 and TRBJ1-1; D is unresolved. The length of the CDR3 is 14 residues. Germline assignment: CDR1 SGHTA and CDR2 FQGNSA. V lost 5 bases and J lost 0, with 10 bases in between. This CDR3 is CASSRGGVNTEAFF. Written as DNA, the CDR3 is TGTGCCAGCAGCCGCGGCGGGGTGAACACTGAAGCTTTCTTT.

This clone came up a few times. The chain combines TRBV4-2 with TRBJ1-3; D is undetermined. CDR1 is LGHNA and CDR2 is YNFKEQ in the germline V gene. V was shortened by 1 base and J by 1 base, with 11 bases between the two germline ends. The CDR3 covers 16 residues. The CDR3 DNA reads TGTGCCAGCAGCCAAGCCCCCAGCGGATCTGGAAACACCATATATTTT. Amino acids: CASSQAPSGSGNTIYF.

The rearrangement uses TRBV4-3 and TRBJ2-3; 16 positions agree with TRBD2. V gave up 4 bases and J gave up 2 bases; unmatched junction bases: 12. Germline V lookup: CDR1 LGHNA, CDR2 YSLEER. The CDR3 covers 20 residues. This CDR3 reads CASSREVPGLAGGFTDTQYF. The CDR3, as DNA: TGCGCCAGCAGCCGAGAGGTTCCGGGACTAGCGGGGGGGTTCACAGATACGCAGTATTTT.

This clone was recorded a few times. The CDR3 loop is CASSLGQGGNEQYF. The CDR3 coding sequence is TGCGCCAGCAGCTTGGGGCAGGGGGGCAACGAGCAGTACTTC. The chain uses TRBV5-1 and TRBJ2-7; TRBD1 might be the D (7 bases). Germline V gives CDR1 SGHRS, CDR2 YFSETQ. Trimming took off 0 bases at V and 5 bases at J, with 12 bases between the two ends. CDR3 length equals 14 residues.

This clone turned up a few times. The chain recombines TRBV6-5 with TRBJ2-3; 8 bases line up with TRBD1. CDR3 length: 16 amino acids. The J segment lost 4 bases and the V segment lost 3 bases, leaving 9 bases of the junction unmatched. The germline V gene has CDR1 MNHEY and CDR2 SVGAGI. The CDR3 protein is CASSYSTGVGADTQYF. The CDR3 DNA reads TGTGCCAGCAGTTATTCGACAGGGGTAGGGGCAGATACGCAGTATTTT.

The chain uses TRBV9 and TRBJ1-4, with 8 bases fitting TRBD1. This CDR3 comprises 15 residues. In germline, CDR1 is SGDLS, CDR2 YYNGEE. V shed 3 bases, J shed 6 bases, and the junction held 7 bases outside the gene matches. For the CDR3, the DNA is TGTGCCAGCAGCGCGCGGACAGGGTTTGATGAAAAACTGTTTTTT. This codes for CASSARTGFDEKLFF.

The chain combines TRBV6-5 with TRBJ1-2, with D tentatively TRBD1 (5 bases). V gave up 2 bases and J gave up 4 bases, with 11 bases separating them. Germline-derived CDR1 and CDR2 are MNHEY and SVGAGI. The CDR3 covers 14 residues. The CDR3 DNA reads TGTGCCAGCAGTTACCTACTGGGGCCCTATGGCTACACCTTC. Protein product: CASSYLLGPYGYTF.

This chain connects TRBV2 to TRBJ2-7; D is unclear. Trimming cost V 3 bases and J 4 bases, with 7 bases left between them. The CDR3 consists of 12 residues. Germline CDR1 and CDR2: SNHLY and FYNNEI. The CDR3 sequence: CASSDRIYEQYF. The CDR3 DNA is TGTGCCAGCAGTGATCGTATATACGAGCAGTACTTC.

This clone was seen more than once but under ten times. This chain connects TRBV18 to TRBJ1-4; D is possibly TRBD1 (5 bases). V was trimmed by 2 bases and J by 11 bases, leaving 15 bases between them. Germline CDR1 is KGHSH and CDR2 is LQKENI. The CDR3 has 14 residues. The CDR3 region is CASSPGDSTAKLFF. The DNA for the CDR3 is TGTGCCAGCTCACCAGGGGACTCCACCGCCAAACTGTTTTTT.

The chain combines TRBV11-2 with TRBJ1-5; no reliable D call. V was shortened by 0 bases and J by 6 bases, with 9 bases between the two germline ends. The length of the CDR3 is 14 residues. In germline, CDR1 is SGHAT, CDR2 FQNNGV. CDR3 protein: CASSLEGSGQPQHF. The CDR3 DNA is TGTGCCAGCAGCTTAGAAGGTTCGGGTCAGCCCCAGCATTTT.

This clone was picked up a small number of times. The gene calls are TRBV11-3 and TRBJ2-1; the D gene is possibly TRBD2 (5 bases). CDR3 size: 13 residues. Trimming cost V 4 bases and J 3 bases, with 7 bases left between them. The germline gives CDR1 SGHNT, CDR2 YENEEA. CDR3 sequence (DNA): TGTGCCAGCAGCTCCGGGAACTACAATGAGCAGTTCTTC. The encoded protein is CASSSGNYNEQFF.